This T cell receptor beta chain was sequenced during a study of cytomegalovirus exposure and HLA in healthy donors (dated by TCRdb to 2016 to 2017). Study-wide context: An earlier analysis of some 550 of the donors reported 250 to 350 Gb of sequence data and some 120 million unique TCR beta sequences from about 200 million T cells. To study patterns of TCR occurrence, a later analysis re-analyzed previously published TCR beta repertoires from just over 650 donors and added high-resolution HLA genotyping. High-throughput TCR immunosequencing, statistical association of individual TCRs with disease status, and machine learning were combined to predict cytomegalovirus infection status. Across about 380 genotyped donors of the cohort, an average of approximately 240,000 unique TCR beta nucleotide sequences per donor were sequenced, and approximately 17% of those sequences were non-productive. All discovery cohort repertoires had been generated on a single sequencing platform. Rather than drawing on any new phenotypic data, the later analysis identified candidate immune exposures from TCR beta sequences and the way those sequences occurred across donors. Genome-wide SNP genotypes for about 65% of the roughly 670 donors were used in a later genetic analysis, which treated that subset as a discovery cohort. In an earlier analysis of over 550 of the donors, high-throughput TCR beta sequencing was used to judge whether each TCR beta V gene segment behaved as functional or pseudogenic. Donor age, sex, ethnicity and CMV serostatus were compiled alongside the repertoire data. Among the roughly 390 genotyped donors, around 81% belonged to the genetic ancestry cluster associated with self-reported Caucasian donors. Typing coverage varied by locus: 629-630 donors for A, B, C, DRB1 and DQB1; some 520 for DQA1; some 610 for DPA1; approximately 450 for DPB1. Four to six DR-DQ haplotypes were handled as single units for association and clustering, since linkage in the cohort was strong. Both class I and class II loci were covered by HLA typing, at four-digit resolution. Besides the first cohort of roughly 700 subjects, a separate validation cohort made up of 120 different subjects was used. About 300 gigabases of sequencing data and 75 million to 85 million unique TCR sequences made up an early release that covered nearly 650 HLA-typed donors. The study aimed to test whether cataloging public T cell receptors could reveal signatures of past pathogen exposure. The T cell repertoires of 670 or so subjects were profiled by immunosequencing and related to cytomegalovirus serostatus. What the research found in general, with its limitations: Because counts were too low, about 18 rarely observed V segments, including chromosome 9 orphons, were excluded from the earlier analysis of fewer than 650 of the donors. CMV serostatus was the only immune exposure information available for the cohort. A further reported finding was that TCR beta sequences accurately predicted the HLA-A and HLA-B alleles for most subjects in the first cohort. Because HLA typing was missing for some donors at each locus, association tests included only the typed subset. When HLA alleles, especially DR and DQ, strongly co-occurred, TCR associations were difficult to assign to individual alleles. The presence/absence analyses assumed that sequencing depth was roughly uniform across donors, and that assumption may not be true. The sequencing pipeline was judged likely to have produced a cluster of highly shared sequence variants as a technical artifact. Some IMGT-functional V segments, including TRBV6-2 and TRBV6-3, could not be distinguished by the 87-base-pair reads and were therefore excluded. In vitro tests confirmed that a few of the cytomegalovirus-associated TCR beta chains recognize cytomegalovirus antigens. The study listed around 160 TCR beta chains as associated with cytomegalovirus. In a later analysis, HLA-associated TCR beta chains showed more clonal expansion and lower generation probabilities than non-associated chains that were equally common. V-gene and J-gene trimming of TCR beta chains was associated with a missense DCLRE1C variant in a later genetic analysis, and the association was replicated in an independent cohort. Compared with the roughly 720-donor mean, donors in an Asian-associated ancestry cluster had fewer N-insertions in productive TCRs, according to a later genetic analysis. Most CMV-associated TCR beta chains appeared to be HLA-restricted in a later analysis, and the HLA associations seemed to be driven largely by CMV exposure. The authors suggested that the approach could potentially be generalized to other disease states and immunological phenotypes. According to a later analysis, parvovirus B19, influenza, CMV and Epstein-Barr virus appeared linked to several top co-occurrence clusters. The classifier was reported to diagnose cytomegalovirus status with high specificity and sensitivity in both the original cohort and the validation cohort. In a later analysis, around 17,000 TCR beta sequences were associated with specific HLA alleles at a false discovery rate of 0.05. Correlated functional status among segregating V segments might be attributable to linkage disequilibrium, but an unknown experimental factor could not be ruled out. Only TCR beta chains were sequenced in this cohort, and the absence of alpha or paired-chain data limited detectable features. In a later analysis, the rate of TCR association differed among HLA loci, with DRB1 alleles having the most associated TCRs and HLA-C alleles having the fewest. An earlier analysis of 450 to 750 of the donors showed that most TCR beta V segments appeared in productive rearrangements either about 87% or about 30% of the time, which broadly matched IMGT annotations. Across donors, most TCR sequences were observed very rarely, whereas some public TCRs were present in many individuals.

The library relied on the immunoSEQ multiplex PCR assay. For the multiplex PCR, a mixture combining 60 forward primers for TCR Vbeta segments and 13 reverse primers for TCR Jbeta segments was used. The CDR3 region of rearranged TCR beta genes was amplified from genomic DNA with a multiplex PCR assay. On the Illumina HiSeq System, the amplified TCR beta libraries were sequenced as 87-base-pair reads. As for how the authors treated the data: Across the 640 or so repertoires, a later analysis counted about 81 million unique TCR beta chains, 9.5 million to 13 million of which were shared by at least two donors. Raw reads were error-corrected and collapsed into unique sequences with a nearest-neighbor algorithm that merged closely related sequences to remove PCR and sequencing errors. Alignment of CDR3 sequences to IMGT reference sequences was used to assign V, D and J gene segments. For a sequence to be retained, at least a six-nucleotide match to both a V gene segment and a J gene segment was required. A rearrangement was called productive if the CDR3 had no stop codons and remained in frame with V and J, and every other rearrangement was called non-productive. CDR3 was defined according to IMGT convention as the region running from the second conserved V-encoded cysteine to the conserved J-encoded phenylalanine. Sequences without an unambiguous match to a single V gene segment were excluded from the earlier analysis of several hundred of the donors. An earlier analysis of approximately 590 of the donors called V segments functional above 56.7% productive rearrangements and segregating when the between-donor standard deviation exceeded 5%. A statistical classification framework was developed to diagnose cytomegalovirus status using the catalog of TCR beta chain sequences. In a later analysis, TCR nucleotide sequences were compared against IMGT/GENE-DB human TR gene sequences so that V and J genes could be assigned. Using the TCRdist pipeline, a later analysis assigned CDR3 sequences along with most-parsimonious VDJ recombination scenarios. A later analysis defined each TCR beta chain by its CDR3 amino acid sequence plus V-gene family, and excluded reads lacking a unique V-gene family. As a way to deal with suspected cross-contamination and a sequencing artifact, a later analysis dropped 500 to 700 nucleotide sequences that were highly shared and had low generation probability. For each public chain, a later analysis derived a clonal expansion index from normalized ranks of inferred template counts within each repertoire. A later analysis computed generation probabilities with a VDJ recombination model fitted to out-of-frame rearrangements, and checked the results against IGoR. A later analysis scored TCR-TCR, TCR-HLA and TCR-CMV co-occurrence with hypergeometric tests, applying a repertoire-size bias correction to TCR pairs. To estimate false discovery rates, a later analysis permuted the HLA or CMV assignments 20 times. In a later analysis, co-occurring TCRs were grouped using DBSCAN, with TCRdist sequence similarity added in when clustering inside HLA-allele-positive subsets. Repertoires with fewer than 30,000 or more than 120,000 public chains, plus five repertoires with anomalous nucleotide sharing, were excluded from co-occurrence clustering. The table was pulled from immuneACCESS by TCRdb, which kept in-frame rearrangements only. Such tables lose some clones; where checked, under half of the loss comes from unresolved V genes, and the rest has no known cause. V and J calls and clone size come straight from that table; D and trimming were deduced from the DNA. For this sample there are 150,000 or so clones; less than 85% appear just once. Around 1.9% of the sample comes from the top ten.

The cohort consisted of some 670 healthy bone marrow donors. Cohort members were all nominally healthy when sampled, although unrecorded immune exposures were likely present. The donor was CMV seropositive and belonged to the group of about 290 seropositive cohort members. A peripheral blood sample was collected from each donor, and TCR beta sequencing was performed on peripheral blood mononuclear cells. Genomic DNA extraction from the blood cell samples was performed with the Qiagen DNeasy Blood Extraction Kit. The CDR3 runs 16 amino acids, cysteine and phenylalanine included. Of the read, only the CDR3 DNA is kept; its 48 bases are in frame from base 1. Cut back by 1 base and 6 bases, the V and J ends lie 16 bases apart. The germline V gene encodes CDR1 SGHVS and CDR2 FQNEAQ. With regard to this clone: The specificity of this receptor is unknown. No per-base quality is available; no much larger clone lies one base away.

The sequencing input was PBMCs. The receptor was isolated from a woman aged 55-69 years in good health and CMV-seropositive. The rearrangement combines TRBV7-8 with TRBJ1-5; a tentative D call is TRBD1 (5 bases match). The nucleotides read TGTGCCAGCAGCTTAGAGATTCAGGGACTAGGTCAGCCCCAGCATTTT. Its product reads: CASSLEIQGLGQPQHF.